The 5 T cell receptor beta chains given below trace back to one sample, sequenced in a study of T-cell reconstitution after alpha-beta-depleted transplantation in children (dated by TCRdb to about 2016). The library was built by means of PCR. Sequenced using an Illumina HiSeq 2500. To normalize quantification of the TCRbeta repertoire, the TCR libraries were built with molecular barcoding that relied on unique molecular identifiers. Using fastp trimming at Q25 and MiXCR clonotype assembly, TCRdb reanalyzed the public sequencing data and kept in-frame beta chains. Each record represents a unique CDR3 protein, reported with the most common genes and DNA among its rows. The sample table contains 700,000 to 950,000 distinct CDR3 sequences; only one count was recorded for roughly 15% of them. About 4.6% of the sample rests with the top ten. The treatment or condition label for this specimen denotes: allogeneic hematopoietic cell transplantation with graft depleted of TCRalphabeta T cells and CD19 B cells.

Sequencing used PBMCs, mostly from graft donor cells, obtained 360 days after TCRalphabeta/CD19-depleted stem cell transplant. The receptor set was obtained from a male patient aged 10-17 years who had a stem cell transplant for acute lymphoblastic leukemia, so the T cells may come from the graft donor.

The genes are TRBV20-1 and TRBJ2-1; TRBD2 aligns across 13 bases. Germline CDR1 is DFQATT and CDR2 is SNEGSKA (reference sequence). The CDR3 sequence is 14 residues long. The ends lost 1 base at V and 11 bases at J; junction bases unmatched: 5. In DNA, the CDR3 is TGCAGTGCTAGAGCCACTAGCGGGAGGGTTCAGCAGTTCTTC. Its protein is CSARATSGRVQQFF.

A few counts support this clonotype. This chain joins TRBV15 and TRBJ1-2, with no clear D. The CDR3 length is 14 residues. In germline, CDR1 is LNHNV, CDR2 YYDKDF (reference sequence). Trimming cost V 0 bases and J 4 bases, with 9 bases left between them. The chain's CDR3 is CATSRDTVTYGYTF. CDR3 DNA sequence: TGTGCCACCAGCAGAGATACAGTCACCTATGGCTACACCTTC.

This clonotype has a handful of counts. The V gene is TRBV18, the J gene TRBJ1-1; a possible D gene is TRBD1 (5 bases). V was shortened by 0 bases and J by 1 base, with 15 bases between the two germline ends. The CDR3 spans 17 residues. The germline gives CDR1 KGHSH, CDR2 LQKENI. This chain's CDR3 is CASSPPAAGARNTEAFF. CDR3 DNA sequence: TGTGCCAGCTCACCACCTGCGGCCGGGGCGCGGAACACTGAAGCTTTCTTT.

At least ten counts were recorded for this clonotype. The V call is TRBV27, the J call TRBJ1-1, with D possibly TRBD1 on 5 matching bases. Trimming removed 6 bases at V and 1 base at J, with 9 bases between. This CDR3 is 13 amino acids long. Germline CDR1 and CDR2: MNHEY and SMNVEV (reference sequence). CDR3 residues: CASSPRGNTEAFF. DNA of the CDR3: TGTGCCAGCAGCCCAAGGGGGAACACTGAAGCTTTCTTT.

The chain recombines TRBV7-9 with TRBJ2-7, with 7 bases aligning to TRBD1. Unmatched junction bases numbered 7, after V lost 1 base and J lost 1 base. The CDR3 length is 16 residues. Germline V CDR1 and CDR2: SEHNR, FQNEAQ (reference sequence). Here the CDR3 DNA reads TGTGCCAGCAGCTTAGTAGGCAGGGGGTTATCCTACGAGCAGTACTTC. It specifies CASSLVGRGLSYEQYF.